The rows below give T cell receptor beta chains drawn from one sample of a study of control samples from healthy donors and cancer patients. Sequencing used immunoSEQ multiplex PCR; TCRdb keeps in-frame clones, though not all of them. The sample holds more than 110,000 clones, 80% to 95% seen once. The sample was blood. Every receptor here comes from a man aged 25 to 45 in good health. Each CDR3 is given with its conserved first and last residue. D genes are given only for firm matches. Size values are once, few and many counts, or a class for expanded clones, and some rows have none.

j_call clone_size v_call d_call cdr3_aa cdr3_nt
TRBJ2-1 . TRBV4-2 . CASSQETTRSYNEQFF TGTGCCAGCAGCCAAGAGACCACCCGATCCTACAATGAGCAGTTCTTC
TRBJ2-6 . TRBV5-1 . CASSLAAAPGANVLTF TGCGCCAGCAGCTTGGCTGCGGCTCCTGGGGCCAACGTCCTGACTTTC
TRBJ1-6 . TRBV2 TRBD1 CASSVDRVNSPLHF TGTGCCAGCAGTGTCGACAGGGTGAATTCACCCCTCCACTTT
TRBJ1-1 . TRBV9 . CASSVGRNTEAFF TGTGCCAGCAGCGTAGGGAGGAACACTGAAGCTTTCTTT
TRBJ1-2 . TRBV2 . CASRDRTNYGYTF TGTGCCAGCAGGGACAGAACTAACTATGGCTACACCTTC
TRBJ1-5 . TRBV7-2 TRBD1 CASSPGQGRSNQPQHF TGTGCCAGCAGCCCCGGACAGGGAAGGAGCAATCAGCCCCAGCATTTT
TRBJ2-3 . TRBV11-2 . CASSLRPRADTQYF TGTGCCAGCAGCCTCCGTCCTCGTGCAGATACGCAGTATTTT
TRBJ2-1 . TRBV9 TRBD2 CASSVVGREFDEQFF TGTGCCAGCAGCGTAGTGGGGCGGGAGTTTGACGAGCAGTTCTTC
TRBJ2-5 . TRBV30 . CAWGVRETQYF TGTGCCTGGGGAGTTAGGGAGACCCAGTACTTC
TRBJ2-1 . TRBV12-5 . CASGLAPGYNEQFF TGTGCTAGTGGTTTGGCCCCAGGGTACAATGAGCAGTTCTTC
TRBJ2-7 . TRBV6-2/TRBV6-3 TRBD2 CASSYSAGDSYEQYF TGTGCCAGCAGTTACTCGGCGGGAGACTCCTACGAGCAGTACTTC
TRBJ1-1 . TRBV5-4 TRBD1 CASSHGGGAGDTEAFF TGTGCCAGCAGCCACGGAGGGGGCGCAGGGGACACTGAAGCTTTCTTT
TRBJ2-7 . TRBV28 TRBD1 CATKPTKQGESGEQYF TGTGCCACCAAACCAACCAAACAGGGGGAATCTGGCGAGCAGTACTTC
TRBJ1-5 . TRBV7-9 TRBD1 CASSLTRQGINQPQHF TGTGCCAGCAGCTTAACTAGACAGGGAATCAATCAGCCCCAGCATTTT
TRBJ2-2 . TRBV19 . CASSIRGDITGELFF TGTGCCAGTAGTATACGGGGAGATATCACCGGGGAGCTGTTTTTT
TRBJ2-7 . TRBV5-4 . CASSSDAYEQYF TGTGCCAGCAGCTCCGACGCCTACGAGCAGTACTTC
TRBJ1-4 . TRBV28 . CASSTPLRRFRGEKLFF TGTGCCAGCAGCACCCCCTTGCGGCGGTTTAGAGGTGAAAAACTGTTTTTT
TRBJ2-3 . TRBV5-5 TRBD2 CASSRTSVTDTQYF TGTGCCAGCAGCCGGACTAGCGTCACAGATACGCAGTATTTT
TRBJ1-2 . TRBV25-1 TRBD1 CASSEGQGVYGYTF TGTGCCAGCAGTGAAGGACAGGGGGTCTATGGCTACACCTTC
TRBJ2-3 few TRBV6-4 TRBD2 CASSQLAGDLDTQYF TGTGCCAGCAGCCAGCTAGCGGGAGATCTAGATACGCAGTATTTT
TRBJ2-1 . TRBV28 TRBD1 CASSSLTGQYPEQFF TGTGCCAGCAGTTCCCTCACGGGACAGTACCCTGAGCAGTTCTTC
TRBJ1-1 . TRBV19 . CASSMGTEAFF TGTGCCAGTAGTATGGGCACTGAAGCTTTCTTT
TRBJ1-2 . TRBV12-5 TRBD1 CARIDRETVSYGYTF TGTGCTAGAATCGACAGGGAAACCGTTAGCTATGGCTACACCTTC
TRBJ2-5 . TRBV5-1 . CASSLEGRGLQETQYF TGCGCCAGCAGCCTCGAAGGACGGGGGCTGCAAGAGACCCAGTACTTC
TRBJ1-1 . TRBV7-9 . CASSLAAGHNTEAFF TGTGCCAGCAGCTTAGCCGCGGGACACAACACTGAAGCTTTCTTT
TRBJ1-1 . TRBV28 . CASRKGLEAFF TGTGCCAGCAGGAAGGGATTAGAAGCTTTCTTT
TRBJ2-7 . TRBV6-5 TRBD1 CASSYSQGMYYEQYF TGTGCCAGCAGTTACTCACAGGGGATGTACTACGAGCAGTACTTC
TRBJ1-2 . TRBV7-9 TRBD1 CASSLEVRGTGENGYTF TGTGCCAGCAGCTTAGAAGTTCGGGGAACAGGGGAGAATGGCTACACCTTC
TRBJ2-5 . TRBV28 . CASSQGTEEAQYF TGTGCCAGCAGTCAGGGGACGGAAGAGGCCCAGTACTTC
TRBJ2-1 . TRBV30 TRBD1 CAWSPDRKINEQFF TGTGCCTGGAGTCCGGACAGGAAAATCAATGAGCAGTTCTTC
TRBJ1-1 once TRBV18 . CASSPWGLGTEAFF TGTGCCAGCTCACCATGGGGGCTAGGCACTGAAGCTTTCTTT
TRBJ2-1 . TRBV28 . CASRSISLGYNEQFF TGTGCCAGCAGATCTATAAGTCTGGGGTACAATGAGCAGTTCTTC
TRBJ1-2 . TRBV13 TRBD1 CASSLGGEGAYGYTF TGTGCCAGCAGCTTAGGCGGGGAGGGGGCTTATGGCTACACCTTC
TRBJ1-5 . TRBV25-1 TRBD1 CASRAGTDNQPQHF TGTGCCAGCAGGGCCGGGACAGACAATCAGCCCCAGCATTTT
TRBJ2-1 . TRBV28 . CASTPRDVGFEQFF TGTGCCAGCACTCCGCGGGACGTAGGATTCGAGCAGTTCTTC
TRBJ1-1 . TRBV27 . CASSLTENTEAFF TGTGCCAGCAGTCTTACTGAGAACACTGAAGCTTTCTTT
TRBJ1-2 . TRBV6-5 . CASSPSSGLNGYTF TGTGCCAGCAGCCCCTCCAGTGGCCTTAATGGCTACACCTTC
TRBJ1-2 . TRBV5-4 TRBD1 CASSFTDRPNYGYTF TGTGCCAGCAGCTTTACGGACAGGCCTAACTATGGCTACACCTTC
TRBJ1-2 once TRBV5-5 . CASSLYLDVDGYTF TGTGCCAGCAGCTTGTATCTGGACGTAGATGGCTACACCTTC
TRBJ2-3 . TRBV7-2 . CASSYSTDTQYF TGTGCCAGCAGTTATAGCACAGATACGCAGTATTTT
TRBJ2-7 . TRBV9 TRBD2 CASSVSRTSSAYEQYF TGTGCCAGCAGCGTGTCGAGGACTAGCAGCGCCTACGAGCAGTACTTC
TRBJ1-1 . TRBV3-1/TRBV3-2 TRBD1 CASSHLTGLTEAFF TGTGCCAGCAGCCACCTGACAGGGTTGACTGAAGCTTTCTTT
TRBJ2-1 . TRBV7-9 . CASSLDGFYYNEQFF TGTGCCAGCAGCTTAGATGGGTTCTACTACAATGAGCAGTTCTTC
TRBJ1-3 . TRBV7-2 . CASSLAGAGNTIYF TGTGCCAGCAGCTTAGCAGGGGCTGGAAACACCATATATTTT
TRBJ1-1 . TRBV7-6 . CASSLFPGPRGVEAFF TGTGCCAGCAGCTTATTTCCGGGCCCAAGGGGAGTTGAAGCTTTCTTT
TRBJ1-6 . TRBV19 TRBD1 CASSFRGRSPLHF TGTGCCAGTAGTTTCAGGGGGCGGTCACCCCTCCACTTT
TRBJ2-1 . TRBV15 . CATSRPLNRNLYNEQFF TGTGCCACCAGCAGACCGTTAAACAGAAACCTCTACAATGAGCAGTTCTTC
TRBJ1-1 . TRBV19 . CASSSKQQLNTEAFF TGTGCCAGTAGCTCCAAACAACAGTTGAACACTGAAGCTTTCTTT
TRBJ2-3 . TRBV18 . CASSPRKPSTDTQYF TGTGCCAGCTCACCACGAAAACCGAGCACAGATACGCAGTATTTT
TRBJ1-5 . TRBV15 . CATSRASGTQPQHF TGTGCCACCAGCAGAGCCTCGGGGACTCAGCCCCAGCATTTT
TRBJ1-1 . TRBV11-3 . CASSLVLGTTPNTEAFF TGTGCCAGCAGCTTAGTACTGGGAACCACCCCGAACACTGAAGCTTTCTTT